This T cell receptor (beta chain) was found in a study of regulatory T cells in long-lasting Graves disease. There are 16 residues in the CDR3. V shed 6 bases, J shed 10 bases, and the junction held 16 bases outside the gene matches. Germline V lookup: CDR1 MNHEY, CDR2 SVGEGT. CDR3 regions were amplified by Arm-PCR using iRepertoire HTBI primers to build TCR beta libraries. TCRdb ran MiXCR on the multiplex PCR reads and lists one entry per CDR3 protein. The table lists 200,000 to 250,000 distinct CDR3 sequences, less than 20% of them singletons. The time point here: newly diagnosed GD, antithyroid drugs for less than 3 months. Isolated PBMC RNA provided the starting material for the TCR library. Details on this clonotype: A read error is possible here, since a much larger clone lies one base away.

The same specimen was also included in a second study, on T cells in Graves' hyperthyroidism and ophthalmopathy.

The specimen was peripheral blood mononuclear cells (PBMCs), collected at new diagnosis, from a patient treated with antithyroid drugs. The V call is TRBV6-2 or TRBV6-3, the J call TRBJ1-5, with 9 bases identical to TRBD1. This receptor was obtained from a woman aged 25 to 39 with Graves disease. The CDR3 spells CASSDGTGPQGDPQHF. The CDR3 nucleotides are TGTGCCAGCAGCGACGGGACAGGGCCCCAGGGGGATCCCCAGCATTTT.